Shown below are 19 T cell receptor beta chains from a single sample sequenced in a study of CD8+ T cells in alopecia areata. Indicated treatment: oral pan-JAK inhibitor, 5-10 mg twice daily. Extracted from the samples, RNA was reverse transcribed into cDNA to serve as the sequencing template. TCRdb's copy holds only in-frame clones and misses some; the assay was immunoSEQ multiplex PCR. The sample carries approximately 180,000 clones, 60% recorded once. The material was CD4+ T cells sorted from blood, obtained at week 24, from a patient treated with tofacitinib. These receptors all stem from a human donor with alopecia areata.

The chain carries TRBV5-6 and TRBJ2-3; D is unclear. Germline CDR1 is SGHDT and CDR2 is YYEEEE. The V end was cut by 1 base, the J end by 3 bases, with 9 bases between. This CDR3 is 14 amino acids long. The CDR3 sequence: CASSLLQMTDTQYF. The CDR3 DNA reads TGTGCCAGCAGCTTGTTACAGATGACAGATACGCAGTATTTT.

V gene TRBV4-3 combines with J gene TRBJ2-5, with a tentative D call TRBD1 (6 bases). The CDR3 extends over 18 amino acids. Germline assignment: CDR1 LGHNA and CDR2 YSLEER. V was clipped by 3 bases and J by 4 bases, with 24 bases between them. In DNA form, the CDR3 reads TGCGCCAGCAGCCAGAGCGGAGCAGGACAGTTTTTTCGAGAGACCCAGTACTTC. Translated, it gives CASSQSGAGQFFRETQYF.

The chain joins TRBV29-1 to TRBJ1-1; 7 bases line up with TRBD1. In germline, CDR1 is SQVTM, CDR2 ANQGSEA. The CDR3 totals 10 residues. CDR3 sequence (DNA): TGCAGTGGGACAGACACTGAAGCTTTCTTT. Its translation is CSGTDTEAFF.

There are a few counts of this clone. V usage is TRBV7-9 and J usage is TRBJ1-2, with a weak D call TRBD1 (6 bases). Per the germline V gene, CDR1 is SEHNR and CDR2 is FQNEAQ (reference sequence). The CDR3 is made up of 13 amino acids. V lost 5 bases, J lost 3 bases, and 10 bases lay in between. DNA for the CDR3: TGTGCCAGCAGCCCGAACAGGGACTATGGCTACACCTTC. Translating gives CASSPNRDYGYTF. Full variable domain (outside the CDR3, taken from reference TRBV7-9 and TRBJ1-2): DTGVSQNPRHKITKRGQNVTFRCDPISEHNRLYWYRQTLGQGPEFLTYFQNEAQLEKSRLLSDRFSAERPKGSFSTLEIQRTEQGDSAMYLCASSPNRDYGYTFGSGTRLTVV.

The gene calls are TRBV30 and TRBJ2-1; D is uncertain. The germline V gene has CDR1 GTSNPN and CDR2 SVGIG (reference sequence). Trimming removed 3 bases from V and 4 bases from J, with 13 bases in between. The CDR3 runs 14 residues. The CDR3 here is CAWRVQTFYNEQFF. For the CDR3, the DNA is TGTGCCTGGAGGGTCCAGACCTTTTACAATGAGCAGTTCTTC. The full variable domain, its missing parts supplied by reference TRBV30 and TRBJ2-1, is SQTIHQWPATLVQPVGSPLSLECTVEGTSNPNLYWYRQAAGRGLQLLFYSVGIGQISSEVPQNLSASRPQDRQFILSSKKLLLSDSGFYLCAWRVQTFYNEQFFGPGTRLTVL.

The V call is TRBV25-1, the J call TRBJ2-3; D is uncertain. V lost 4 bases to trimming and J lost 5 bases, with 13 bases between them. Germline V CDR1 and CDR2: MGHDK, SYGVNS. CDR3 length: 14 residues. CDR3 nucleotides: TGTGCCAGCAGTGGTGCCCAAAAGGTAGATACGCAGTATTTT. It translates to CASSGAQKVDTQYF.

The genes are TRBV30 and TRBJ1-5; D might be TRBD1 (5 bases). Trimming removed 5 bases from V and 4 bases from J, with 12 bases in between. The CDR3 loop spans 13 amino acids. CDR1 GTSNPN and CDR2 SVGIG come from the germline V gene (reference sequence). Written as DNA, the CDR3 is TGTGCCTGGCGGGGGGGGAATAATCAGCCCCAGCATTTT. It translates to CAWRGGNNQPQHF.

V usage is TRBV23-1 and J usage is TRBJ2-7, with TRBD1 matching over 12 bases. TRBV23-1 is annotated as an ORF whose role is uncertain. There are 14 residues in the CDR3. J was trimmed by 7 bases and V by 8 bases; bases with no gene match: 9. The chain's CDR3 is CASPRDRGLLEQYF. The CDR3 coding sequence is TGCGCCAGCCCCCGGGACAGGGGGCTTTTGGAGCAGTACTTC.

There are many counts of this clone. The CDR3: CASSSTRHSNYGYTF. The DNA of the CDR3 is TGCGCCAGCAGCTCAACGAGACATTCTAACTATGGCTACACCTTC. This rearrangement joins TRBV4-3 to TRBJ1-2, with D hard to call. The V gene lost 5 bases and the J gene lost 0 bases, with 13 bases spanning the gap. The CDR3 runs to 15 residues. From germline, CDR1 is LGHNA and CDR2 YSLEER.

The sample holds one count of this clone. The chain couples TRBV15 to TRBJ1-5; D remains unclear. Deletions cut 5 bases from V and 6 bases from J, with 11 bases between. Germline V lookup: CDR1 LNHNV, CDR2 YYDKDF (reference sequence). The CDR3 consists of 13 residues. The CDR3 region is CATSRDWGQPQHF. The CDR3 nucleotides are TGTGCCACCAGCCGGGATTGGGGTCAGCCCCAGCATTTT.

The sample holds one count of this clone. V is TRBV5-1 and J is TRBJ2-5, with 9 bases lining up with TRBD1. V was pared by 4 bases and J by 5 bases, with 9 bases of the junction left unmatched. CDR3 length: 15 amino acids. Per germline, CDR1 SGHRS and CDR2 YFSETQ. The CDR3 here is CASSQLQGAGETQYF. CDR3 sequence (DNA): TGCGCCAGCAGCCAATTACAGGGGGCCGGTGAGACCCAGTACTTC.

The V gene is TRBV30, the J gene TRBJ1-1; D possibly corresponds to TRBD1 (5 bases). This CDR3 has 11 amino acids. Trimming shortened V by 3 bases and J by 7 bases, and 9 bases separated the two germline ends. Germline values: CDR1 GTSNPN, CDR2 SVGIG (reference sequence). The CDR3 is CAWRGTFEAFF. CDR3 DNA: TGTGCCTGGAGAGGGACTTTTGAAGCTTTCTTT.

This rearrangement joins TRBV29-1 to TRBJ2-3; 10 bases match TRBD2. The V gene end was trimmed by 4 bases and the J gene end by 4 bases; junction bases not matched to a gene: 5. Germline V gene sequence: CDR1 SQVTM, CDR2 ANQGSEA. The CDR3 spans 14 residues. CDR3 in amino acids: CSVAQRGGPDTQYF. The DNA of the CDR3 is TGCAGCGTTGCTCAGCGGGGGGGCCCAGATACGCAGTATTTT.

This sequence joins TRBV29-1 and TRBJ1-1; 9 nucleotides line up with TRBD1. CDR3 length: 14 amino acids. The V gene's germline CDR1 is SQVTM and CDR2 ANQGSEA. V lost 7 bases and J lost 5; bases outside the gene matches: 11. CDR3 sequence: CSAAPGQGITEAFF. The DNA for the CDR3 is TGCAGCGCTGCCCCGGGACAGGGAATAACTGAAGCTTTCTTT. Full variable domain (remainder filled in from reference TRBV29-1 and TRBJ1-1): SAVISQKPSRDICQRGTSLTIQCQVDSQVTMMFWYRQQPGQSLTLIATANQGSEATYESGFVIDKFPISRPNLTFSTLTVSNMSPEDSSIYLCSAAPGQGITEAFFGQGTRLTVV.

This CDR3 reads CACSPGAGYEQYF. The CDR3 DNA reads as TGTGCCTGTTCCCCGGGGGCTGGTTACGAGCAGTACTTC. The J gene is TRBJ2-7, the V gene TRBV30; D might be TRBD1 or TRBD2, each matching 6 bases. This CDR3 spans 13 amino acids. CDR1 is GTSNPN, CDR2 SVGIG, per germline (reference sequence). V lost 6 bases, J lost 4 bases, and 16 bases lay in between.

The gene calls are TRBV4-3 and TRBJ1-2; TRBD1 matches 8 bases. With 4 bases clipped from V and 7 bases from J, the junction kept 11 bases outside the gene matches. Germline V gene lookup returns CDR1 LGHNA and CDR2 YSLEER. This CDR3 is 15 amino acids long. CDR3 nucleotide sequence: TGCGCCAGCAGCCCCGAAAGGGCAGGGGGCGGTGGCTACACCTTC. Its protein product is CASSPERAGGGGYTF.

This clone was counted a few times. The chain recombines TRBV30 with TRBJ2-2; D call uncertain. Germline V gene sequence: CDR1 GTSNPN, CDR2 SVGIG (reference sequence). Trimming took off 2 bases at V and 6 bases at J, with 13 bases between the two ends. The CDR3 is made up of 14 amino acids. CDR3 bases: TGTGCCTGGAGTATCAAAATGCCGGCCGGGGAGCTGTTTTTT. Translated, it gives CAWSIKMPAGELFF.

This clone was seen many times. J is TRBJ2-7 and V is TRBV29-1; the match to TRBD1 covers 9 bases. V lost 4 bases to trimming and J lost 6 bases; unmatched junction nucleotides: 7. Looked up from germline, CDR1 is SQVTM and CDR2 is ANQGSEA. The CDR3 is 13 amino acids. This CDR3 is CSVVPGQGGEQYF. The CDR3 bases are TGCAGCGTTGTGCCGGGACAGGGAGGCGAGCAGTACTTC.

About this clone: Distinct nucleotide sequences in the sample also encode this CDR3. The genes are TRBV30 and TRBJ2-2; D gene unclear. There are 11 residues in the CDR3. V was shortened by 2 bases and J by 4 bases, with 2 bases between the two germline ends. Germline CDR1 GTSNPN, CDR2 SVGIG (reference sequence). In DNA form, the CDR3 reads TGTGCCTGGAGTCGCACCGGGGAGCTGTTTTTT. Protein: CAWSRTGELFF. The whole variable domain, remainder taken from reference TRBV30 and TRBJ2-2, is SQTIHQWPATLVQPVGSPLSLECTVEGTSNPNLYWYRQAAGRGLQLLFYSVGIGQISSEVPQNLSASRPQDRQFILSSKKLLLSDSGFYLCAWSRTGELFFGEGSRLTVL.